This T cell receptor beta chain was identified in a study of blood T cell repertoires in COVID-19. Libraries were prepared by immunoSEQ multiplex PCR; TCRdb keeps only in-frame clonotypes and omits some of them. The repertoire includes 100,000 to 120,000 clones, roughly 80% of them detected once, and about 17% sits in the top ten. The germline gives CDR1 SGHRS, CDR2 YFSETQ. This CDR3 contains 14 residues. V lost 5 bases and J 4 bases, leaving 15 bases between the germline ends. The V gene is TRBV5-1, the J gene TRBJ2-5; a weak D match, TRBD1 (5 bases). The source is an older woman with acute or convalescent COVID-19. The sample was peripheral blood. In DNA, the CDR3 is TGCGCCAGCAGGTCAGAACAGGCGGCAGAGACCCAGTACTTC. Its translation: CASRSEQAAETQYF.